The rows below give T cell receptor beta chains drawn from one sample of a study of OX40 agonist ivuxolimab in advanced cancers. Sequencing used immunoSEQ multiplex PCR; TCRdb keeps in-frame clones, though not all of them. Here the sample spans about 61,000 clones, about 88% being singletons. Specimen: CD4+ or CD8+ T cells sorted from blood, collected in a trial of the OX40 agonist ivuxolimab. The receptor source for this set is an adult with an advanced solid tumor such as melanoma, head and neck, liver or kidney cancer. CDR3s include the opening cysteine and the closing phenylalanine or tryptophan. Each record gives: CDR3 protein, CDR3 DNA, J gene, V gene, D gene, clone size. D genes are given only for firm matches. Not every row has a clone size; where given, it reads once, few, many or a size class.

CAWRSSGGAGNEQFF	TGTGCCTGGAGGTCTAGCGGGGGGGCCGGGAATGAGCAGTTCTTC	TRBJ2-1	TRBV30	TRBD2	NA
CASSPLDTARGDGYTF	TGTGCCAGCTCACCCTTGGACACCGCGCGAGGGGATGGCTACACCTTC	TRBJ1-2	TRBV18	NA	NA
CASSWRQGEGYEQYF	TGTGCCAGCTCATGGCGACAGGGCGAGGGCTACGAGCAGTACTTC	TRBJ2-7	TRBV18	TRBD1	NA
CSARGGGVNTEAFF	TGCAGCGCCCGAGGGGGAGGGGTGAACACTGAAGCTTTCTTT	TRBJ1-1	TRBV29-1	NA	once
CASSQGTGRSYEQYF	TGCGCCAGCAGCCAAGGGACAGGGAGGTCCTACGAGCAGTACTTC	TRBJ2-7	TRBV5-1	TRBD1	once
CSARGGSGTQYF	TGCAGCGCCAGAGGGGGGTCCGGGACCCAGTACTTC	TRBJ2-5	TRBV29-1	NA	NA
CASRPGQGRTEAFF	TGTGCCAGCCGGCCGGGACAGGGGAGGACTGAAGCTTTCTTT	TRBJ1-1	TRBV9	TRBD1	NA
CASSVPFTPGTGPSYEQYF	TGTGCCAGCAGCGTACCCTTTACCCCCGGGACAGGGCCTTCCTACGAGCAGTACTTC	TRBJ2-7	TRBV9	TRBD1	NA
CASSPHRGEGGYGYTF	TGTGCCAGCAGCCCCCACCGCGGGGAGGGCGGCTATGGCTACACCTTC	TRBJ1-2	TRBV5-5	NA	NA
CASSLDPGSNTEAFF	TGTGCCAGCAGCTTAGATCCGGGCTCGAACACTGAAGCTTTCTTT	TRBJ1-1	TRBV11-2	NA	NA
CASSPQMGEAFF	TGCGCCAGCAGCCCCCAGATGGGGGAAGCTTTCTTT	TRBJ1-1	TRBV5-1	NA	NA
CASSLDMGQDTDTQYF	TGTGCCAGCAGCTTAGATATGGGACAAGACACAGATACGCAGTATTTT	TRBJ2-3	TRBV13	NA	NA
CASSLETTGGGPGQFF	TGTGCCAGCAGCTTAGAAACAACAGGGGGTGGCCCCGGGCAGTTCTTC	TRBJ2-1	TRBV7-2	TRBD1	NA
CASSLSGGGEKLFF	TGTGCCAGCAGCTTATCAGGGGGCGGTGAAAAACTGTTTTTT	TRBJ1-4	TRBV7-9	TRBD1	few
CASSRGQGGQTQYF	TGTGCCAGCTCACGCGGACAGGGTGGTCAGACCCAGTACTTC	TRBJ2-5	TRBV18	TRBD1	NA
CASSYSTGQGQETQYF	TGTGCCAGCAGTTACTCGACCGGACAGGGACAAGAGACCCAGTACTTC	TRBJ2-5	TRBV6-5	TRBD1	NA
CARSLAGQEQYNSPLHF	TGTGCCAGAAGCTTGGCCGGCCAGGAGCAGTATAATTCACCCCTCCACTTT	TRBJ1-6	TRBV5-3	NA	NA
CASRVSYNSPLHF	TGTGCCAGCAGGGTCTCCTATAATTCACCCCTCCACTTT	TRBJ1-6	TRBV6-1	NA	NA
CASSLVGNSPLHF	TGCGCCAGCAGCTTGGTGGGGAATTCACCCCTCCACTTT	TRBJ1-6	TRBV5-1	NA	NA
CASSSGQGAFGYTF	TGTGCCAGCAGTTCGGGACAGGGGGCGTTCGGCTACACCTTC	TRBJ1-2	TRBV27	TRBD1	NA
CASSQDGTGPYSNQPQHF	TGCGCCAGCAGCCAAGATGGGACAGGCCCTTATAGCAATCAGCCCCAGCATTTT	TRBJ1-5	TRBV4-1	TRBD1	NA
CASRQELYEQYF	TGCGCCAGCAGACAGGAGCTCTACGAGCAGTACTTC	TRBJ2-7	TRBV10-2	NA	NA
CACQTGVGEGRWYTEAFF	TGTGCCTGCCAGACAGGGGTTGGAGAGGGCCGGTGGTACACTGAAGCTTTCTTT	TRBJ1-1	TRBV30	TRBD1	few
CSALRGQAEAFF	TGCAGCGCCCTTAGGGGCCAAGCTGAAGCTTTCTTT	TRBJ1-1	TRBV29-1	NA	NA
CASSQTGPSGNTIYF	TGCGCCAGCAGCCAGACGGGCCCCTCTGGAAACACCATATATTTT	TRBJ1-3	TRBV4-1	NA	NA
CASKPDRAYNSPLHF	TGTGCCAGCAAACCTGACAGGGCCTATAATTCACCCCTCCACTTT	TRBJ1-6	TRBV6-5	TRBD1	NA
CASSLVGVGTDTQYF	TGTGCCAGCAGCTTAGTTGGGGTGGGGACAGATACGCAGTATTTT	TRBJ2-3	TRBV7-2	NA	NA
CASSEAPGYGYTF	TGTGCCAGCAGTGAAGCGCCGGGCTACGGCTACACCTTC	TRBJ1-2	TRBV6-1	NA	NA
CASSFGGVYEKLFF	TGTGCCAGCAGTTTTGGGGGGGTTTACGAAAAACTGTTTTTT	TRBJ1-4	TRBV28	NA	NA
CASSQTGTGNTIYF	TGTGCCAGCAGTCAGACAGGGACTGGAAACACCATATATTTT	TRBJ1-3	TRBV27	TRBD1	NA
CASSLIVGMNTEAFF	TGTGCCAGCAGCTTGATTGTCGGAATGAACACTGAAGCTTTCTTT	TRBJ1-1	TRBV5-8	NA	NA
CASSSGLAGNQPQHF	TGTGCCAGCAGTTCGGGCCTTGCTGGCAATCAGCCCCAGCATTTT	TRBJ1-5	TRBV27	NA	NA
CASSLDSYQPQHF	TGTGCCAGCAGCTTAGACAGCTATCAGCCCCAGCATTTT	TRBJ1-5	TRBV7-2	NA	few
CASSPGHARGNQPQHF	TGTGCCAGCAGTCCGGGACACGCGAGGGGCAATCAGCCCCAGCATTTT	TRBJ1-5	TRBV2	NA	NA
CASSLAFLSAGDTQYF	TGCGCCAGCAGCTTGGCCTTCTTGTCAGCTGGAGATACGCAGTATTTT	TRBJ2-3	TRBV5-1	NA	NA